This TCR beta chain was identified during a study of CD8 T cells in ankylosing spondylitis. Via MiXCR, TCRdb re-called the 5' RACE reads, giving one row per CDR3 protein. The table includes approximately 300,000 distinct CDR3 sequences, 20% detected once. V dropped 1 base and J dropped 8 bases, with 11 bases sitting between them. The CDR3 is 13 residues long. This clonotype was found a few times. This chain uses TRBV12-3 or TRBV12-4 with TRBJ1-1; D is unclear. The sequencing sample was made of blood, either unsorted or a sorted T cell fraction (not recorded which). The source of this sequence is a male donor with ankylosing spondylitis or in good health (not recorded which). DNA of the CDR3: TGTGCCAGCAGTTTAGGGGAGGGAGCCGAAGCTTTCTTT. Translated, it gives CASSLGEGAEAFF.